This TCR beta chain was sequenced during a study of a mutant IDH1 vaccine in newly diagnosed glioma. Study-wide background: Vaccination began 4-6 weeks post radiotherapy alone, or with temozolomide cycles. Study-level findings and limits: Vaccination elicited immune responses in around 92% of patients.

Documented time point: week 35, safety follow-up. Vaccine doses each comprised 300 ug of mutant IDH1 20-mer peptide, with topical imiquimod. Patients, over weeks 1, 3, 5, 7, 11, 15, 19 and 23, received a total of eight vaccinations. Deletions cut 3 bases from V and 8 bases from J, with 4 bases between. CDR3 length equals 11 residues. The germline gives CDR1 LNHDA, CDR2 SQIVND (reference sequence). Only a few counts were recorded for this clone. Its matching antigen is unknown. Data came from immunoSEQ multiplex PCR; TCRdb stores just in-frame clones and leaves some out. The sample gives under 35,000 clones, about three quarters of which show up once; around 7.6% is in the top ten.

The material sequenced was PBMCs, taken from a glioma patient whose treatment included an IDH1 peptide vaccine. This TCR came from a man aged 50-60 years with glioma. The V call is TRBV19, the J call TRBJ1-4; D gene unclear. CDR3 region: CASSMAEKLFF. In DNA, the CDR3 is TGTGCCAGTAGTATGGCGGAAAAACTGTTTTTT.